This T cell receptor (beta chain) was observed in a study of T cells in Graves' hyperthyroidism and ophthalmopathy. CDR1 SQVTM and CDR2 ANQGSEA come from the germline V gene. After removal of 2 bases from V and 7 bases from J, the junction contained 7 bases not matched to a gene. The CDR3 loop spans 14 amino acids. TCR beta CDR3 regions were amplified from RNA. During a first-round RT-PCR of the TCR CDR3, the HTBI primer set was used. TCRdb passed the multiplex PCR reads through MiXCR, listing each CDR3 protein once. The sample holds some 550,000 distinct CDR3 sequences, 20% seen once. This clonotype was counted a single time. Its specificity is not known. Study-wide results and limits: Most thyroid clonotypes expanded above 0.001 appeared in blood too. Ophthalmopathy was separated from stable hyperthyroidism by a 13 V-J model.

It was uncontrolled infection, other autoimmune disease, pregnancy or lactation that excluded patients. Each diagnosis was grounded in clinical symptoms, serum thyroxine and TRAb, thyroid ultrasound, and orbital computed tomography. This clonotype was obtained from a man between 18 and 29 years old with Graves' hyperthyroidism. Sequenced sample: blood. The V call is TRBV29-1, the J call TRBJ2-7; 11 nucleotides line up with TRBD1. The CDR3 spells CSVEIRDRGREQYF. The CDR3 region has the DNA TGCAGCGTTGAAATCCGGGACAGGGGGAGGGAGCAGTACTTC.